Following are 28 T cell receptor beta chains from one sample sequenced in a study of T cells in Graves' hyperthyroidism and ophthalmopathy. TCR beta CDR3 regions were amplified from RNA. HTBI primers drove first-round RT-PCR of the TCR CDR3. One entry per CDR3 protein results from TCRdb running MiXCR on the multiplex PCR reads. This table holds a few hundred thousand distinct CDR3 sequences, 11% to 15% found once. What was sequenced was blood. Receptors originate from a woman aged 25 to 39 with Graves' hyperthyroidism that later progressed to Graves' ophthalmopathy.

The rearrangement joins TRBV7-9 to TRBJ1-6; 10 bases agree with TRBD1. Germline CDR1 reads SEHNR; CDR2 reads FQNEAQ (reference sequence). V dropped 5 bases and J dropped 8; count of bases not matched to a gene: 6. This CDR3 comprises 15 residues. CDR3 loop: CASSSRDRGDSPLHF. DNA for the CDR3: TGTGCCAGCAGCAGCCGGGACAGGGGAGATTCACCCCTCCACTTT.

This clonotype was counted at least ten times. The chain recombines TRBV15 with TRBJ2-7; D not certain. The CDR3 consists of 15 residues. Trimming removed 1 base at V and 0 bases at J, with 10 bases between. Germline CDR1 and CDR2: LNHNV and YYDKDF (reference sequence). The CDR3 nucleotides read TGTGCCACCAGCAGAGGGTCCCCGTTCTCCTACGAGCAGTACTTC. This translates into CATSRGSPFSYEQYF.

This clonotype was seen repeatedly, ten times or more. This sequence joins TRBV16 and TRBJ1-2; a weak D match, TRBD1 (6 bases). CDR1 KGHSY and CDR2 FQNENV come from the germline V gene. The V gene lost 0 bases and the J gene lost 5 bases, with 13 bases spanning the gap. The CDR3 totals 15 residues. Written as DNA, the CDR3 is TGTGCCAGCAGCCAATCGTTTCAGGGGCGGTATGGCTACACCTTC. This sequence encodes CASSQSFQGRYGYTF.

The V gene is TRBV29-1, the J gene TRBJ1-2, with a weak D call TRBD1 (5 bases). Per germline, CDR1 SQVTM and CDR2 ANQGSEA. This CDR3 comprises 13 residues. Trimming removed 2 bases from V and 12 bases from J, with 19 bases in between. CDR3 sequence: CSVEWRGFESHTF. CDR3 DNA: TGCAGCGTTGAATGGCGGGGGTTTGAGAGCCACACCTTC. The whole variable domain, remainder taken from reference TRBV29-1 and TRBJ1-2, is SAVISQKPSRDICQRGTSLTIQCQVDSQVTMMFWYRQQPGQSLTLIATANQGSEATYESGFVIDKFPISRPNLTFSTLTVSNMSPEDSSIYLCSVEWRGFESHTFGSGTRLTVV.

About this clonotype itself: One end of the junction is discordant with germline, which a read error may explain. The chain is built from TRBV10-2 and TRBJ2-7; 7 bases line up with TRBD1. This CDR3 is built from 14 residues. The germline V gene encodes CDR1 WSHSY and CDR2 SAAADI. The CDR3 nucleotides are TGCGCCAGCACCCCGGGACAGAACTATCCTACGAGTCACTTC. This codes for CASTPGQNYPTSHF.

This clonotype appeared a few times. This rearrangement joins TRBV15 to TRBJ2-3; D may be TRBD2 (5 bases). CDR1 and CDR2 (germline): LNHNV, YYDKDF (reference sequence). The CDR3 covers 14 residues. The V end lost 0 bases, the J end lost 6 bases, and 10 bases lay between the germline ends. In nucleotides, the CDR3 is TGTGCCACCAGCAGAGATCCAGAGGGCGATACGCAGTATTTT. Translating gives CATSRDPEGDTQYF.

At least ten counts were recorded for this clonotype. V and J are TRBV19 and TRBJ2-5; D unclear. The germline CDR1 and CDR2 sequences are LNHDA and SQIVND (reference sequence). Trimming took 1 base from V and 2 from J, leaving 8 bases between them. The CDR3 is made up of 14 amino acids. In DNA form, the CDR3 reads TGTGCCAGTAGTATAGTAGGGCTTCAAGAGACCCAGTACTTC. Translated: CASSIVGLQETQYF.

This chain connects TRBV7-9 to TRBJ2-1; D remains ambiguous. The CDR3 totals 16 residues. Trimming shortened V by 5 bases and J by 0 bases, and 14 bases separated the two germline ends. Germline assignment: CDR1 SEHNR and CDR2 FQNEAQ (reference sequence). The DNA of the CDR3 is TGTGCCAGCAGCGGCCAAAACGTCACCTCCTACAATGAGCAGTTCTTC. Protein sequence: CASSGQNVTSYNEQFF.

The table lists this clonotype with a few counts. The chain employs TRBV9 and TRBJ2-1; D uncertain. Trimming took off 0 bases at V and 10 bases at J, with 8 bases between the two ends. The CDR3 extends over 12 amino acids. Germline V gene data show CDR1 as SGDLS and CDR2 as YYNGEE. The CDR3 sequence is CASSVVAGEQFF. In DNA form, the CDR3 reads TGTGCCAGCAGCGTAGTAGCAGGAGAGCAGTTCTTC.

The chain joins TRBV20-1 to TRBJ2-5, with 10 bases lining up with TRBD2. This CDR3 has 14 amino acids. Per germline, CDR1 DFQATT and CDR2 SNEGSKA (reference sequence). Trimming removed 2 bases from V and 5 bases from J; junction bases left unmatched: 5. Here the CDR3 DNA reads TGCAGTGCTAGAAAAGCGGGAGGGTTGGAGACCCAGTACTTC. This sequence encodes CSARKAGGLETQYF.

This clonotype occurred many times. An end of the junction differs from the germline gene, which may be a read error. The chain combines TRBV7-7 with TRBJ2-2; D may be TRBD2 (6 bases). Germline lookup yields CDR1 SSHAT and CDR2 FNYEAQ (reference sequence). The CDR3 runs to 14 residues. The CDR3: CASRRAANTGELFF. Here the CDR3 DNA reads TGTGCTAGCAGGAGGGCCGCGAACACCGGGGAGCTGTTTTTT.

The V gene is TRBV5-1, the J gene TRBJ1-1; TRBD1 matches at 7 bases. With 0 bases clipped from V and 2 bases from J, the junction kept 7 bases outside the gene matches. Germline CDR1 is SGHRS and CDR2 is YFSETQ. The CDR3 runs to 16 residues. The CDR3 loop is CASSLGGTVSNTEAFF. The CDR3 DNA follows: TGCGCCAGCAGCTTGGGGGGGACAGTATCTAACACTGAAGCTTTCTTT.

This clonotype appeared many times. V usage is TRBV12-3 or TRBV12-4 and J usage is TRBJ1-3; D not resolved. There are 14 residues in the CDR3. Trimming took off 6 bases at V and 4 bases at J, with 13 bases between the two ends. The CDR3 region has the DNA TGTGCCAGCAGGTCCACCTCCGGGGGAAACACCATATATTTT. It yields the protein CASRSTSGGNTIYF.

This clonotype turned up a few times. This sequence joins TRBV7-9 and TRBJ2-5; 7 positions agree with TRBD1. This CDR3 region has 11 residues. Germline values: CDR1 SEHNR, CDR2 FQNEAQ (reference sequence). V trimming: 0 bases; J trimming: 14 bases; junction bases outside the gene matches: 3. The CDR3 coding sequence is TGTGCCAGCAGCTTAGCACAGGGGAAATACTTC. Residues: CASSLAQGKYF.

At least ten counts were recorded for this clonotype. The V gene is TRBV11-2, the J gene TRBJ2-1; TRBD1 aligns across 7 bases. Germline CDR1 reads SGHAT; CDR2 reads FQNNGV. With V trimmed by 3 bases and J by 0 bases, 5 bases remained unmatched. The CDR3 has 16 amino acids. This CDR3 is CASSLRDSSSYNEQFF. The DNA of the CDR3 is TGTGCCAGCAGCTTGAGGGACAGTAGCTCCTACAATGAGCAGTTCTTC.

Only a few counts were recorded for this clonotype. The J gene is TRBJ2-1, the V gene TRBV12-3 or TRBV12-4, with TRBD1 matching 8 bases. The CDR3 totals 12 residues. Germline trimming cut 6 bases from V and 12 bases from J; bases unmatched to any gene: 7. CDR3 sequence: CASSFQGAGQFF. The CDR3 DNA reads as TGTGCCAGCAGCTTCCAGGGGGCCGGGCAGTTCTTC.

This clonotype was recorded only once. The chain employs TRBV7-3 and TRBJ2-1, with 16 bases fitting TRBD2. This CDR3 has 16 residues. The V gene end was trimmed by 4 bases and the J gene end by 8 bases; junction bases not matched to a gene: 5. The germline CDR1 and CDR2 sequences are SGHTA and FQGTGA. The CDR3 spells CASSSGTSGRVDEQFF. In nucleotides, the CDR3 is TGTGCCAGCAGCTCCGGGACTAGCGGGAGGGTCGATGAGCAGTTCTTC.

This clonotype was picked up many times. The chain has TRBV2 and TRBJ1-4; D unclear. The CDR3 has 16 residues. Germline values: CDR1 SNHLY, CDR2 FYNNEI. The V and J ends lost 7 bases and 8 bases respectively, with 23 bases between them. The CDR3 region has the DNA TGTGCCAGCACCTACTCACCCGGCCTCACGGCCGAAAAACTGTTTTTT. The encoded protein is CASTYSPGLTAEKLFF. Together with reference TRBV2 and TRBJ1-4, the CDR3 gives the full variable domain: EPEVTQTPSHQVTQMGQEVILRCVPISNHLYFYWYRQILGQKVEFLVSFYNNEISEKSEIFDDQFSVERPDGSNFTLKIRSTKLEDSAMYFCASTYSPGLTAEKLFFGSGTQLSVL.

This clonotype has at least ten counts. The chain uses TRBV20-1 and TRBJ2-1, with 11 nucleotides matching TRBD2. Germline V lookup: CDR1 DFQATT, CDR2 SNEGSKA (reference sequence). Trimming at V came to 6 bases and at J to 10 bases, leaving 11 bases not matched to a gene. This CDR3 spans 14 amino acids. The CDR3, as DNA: TGCAGTGCCCGACTAGCGGGATTGCTTTGGGAGCAGTTCTTC. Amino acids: CSARLAGLLWEQFF.

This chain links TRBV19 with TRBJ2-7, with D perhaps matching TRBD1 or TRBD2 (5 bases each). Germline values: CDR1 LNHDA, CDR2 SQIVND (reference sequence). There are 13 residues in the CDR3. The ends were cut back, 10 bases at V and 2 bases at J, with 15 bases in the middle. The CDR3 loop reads CATQGDGAYEQYF. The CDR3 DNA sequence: TGTGCCACCCAAGGGGACGGAGCCTACGAGCAGTACTTC.

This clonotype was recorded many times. The CDR3 spells CASRPGANSYEQYF. In nucleotides, the CDR3 is TGTGCCAGCAGACCAGGGGCCAACTCCTACGAGCAGTACTTC. The V and J genes are TRBV12-3 or TRBV12-4 and TRBJ2-7, with D possibly TRBD1 on 6 matching bases. V was clipped by 6 bases and J by 0 bases, with 12 bases between them. The CDR3 covers 14 residues.

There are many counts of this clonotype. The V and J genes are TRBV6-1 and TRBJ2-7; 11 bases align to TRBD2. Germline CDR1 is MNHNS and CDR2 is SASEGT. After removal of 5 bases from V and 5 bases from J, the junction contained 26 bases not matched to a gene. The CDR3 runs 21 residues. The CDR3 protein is CASSSEFQTVSSSGRRDEQYF. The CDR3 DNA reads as TGTGCCAGCAGTTCCGAATTCCAGACAGTTTCCTCTAGCGGGAGGAGGGACGAGCAGTACTTC.

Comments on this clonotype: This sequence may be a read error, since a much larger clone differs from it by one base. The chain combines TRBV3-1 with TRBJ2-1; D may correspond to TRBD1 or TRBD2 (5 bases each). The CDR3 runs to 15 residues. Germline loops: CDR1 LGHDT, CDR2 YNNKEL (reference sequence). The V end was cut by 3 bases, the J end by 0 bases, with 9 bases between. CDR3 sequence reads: CASSHGASSYNEQFF. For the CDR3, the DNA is TGTGCCAGCAGCCACGGGGCTAGCTCCTACAATGAGCAGTTCTTC.

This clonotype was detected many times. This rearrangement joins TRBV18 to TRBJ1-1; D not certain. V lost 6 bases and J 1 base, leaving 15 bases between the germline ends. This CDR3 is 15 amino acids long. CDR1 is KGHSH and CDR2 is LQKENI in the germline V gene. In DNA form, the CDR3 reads TGTGCCAGCTCCTCACGGGGATCTGAGAACACTGAAGCTTTCTTT. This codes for CASSSRGSENTEAFF.

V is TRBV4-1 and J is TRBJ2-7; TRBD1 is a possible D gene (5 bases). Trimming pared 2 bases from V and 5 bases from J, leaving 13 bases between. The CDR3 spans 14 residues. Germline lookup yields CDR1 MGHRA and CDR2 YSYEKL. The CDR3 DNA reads TGCGCCAGCAGCCAACTACCAGGGTGGAACGAGCAGTACTTC. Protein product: CASSQLPGWNEQYF.

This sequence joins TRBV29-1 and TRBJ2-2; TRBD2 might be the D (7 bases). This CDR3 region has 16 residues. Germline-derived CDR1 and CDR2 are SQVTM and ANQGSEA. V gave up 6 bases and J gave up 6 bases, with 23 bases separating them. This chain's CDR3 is CSVRVGGRAGAGELFF. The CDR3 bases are TGCAGCGTCAGAGTGGGGGGCCGGGCGGGAGCCGGGGAGCTGTTTTTT.

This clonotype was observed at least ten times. CDR3 residues: CSAHSASGYNEQFF. CDR3 nucleotides: TGCAGTGCCCACTCGGCTAGCGGCTACAATGAGCAGTTCTTC. The chain has TRBV20-1 and TRBJ2-1; 7 bases fit TRBD2. Germline CDR1 is DFQATT and CDR2 is SNEGSKA (reference sequence). Losses at the gene ends were 6 bases for V and 3 bases for J; bases not matched to a gene: 8. This CDR3 region has 14 residues.

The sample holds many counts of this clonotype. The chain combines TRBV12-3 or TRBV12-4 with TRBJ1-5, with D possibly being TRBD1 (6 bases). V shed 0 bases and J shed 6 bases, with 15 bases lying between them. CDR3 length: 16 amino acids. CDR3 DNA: TGTGCCAGCAGTTTAGCGTCACAGGGAGGGAGTCAGCCCCAGCATTTT. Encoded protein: CASSLASQGGSQPQHF.